A single T cell receptor (beta chain) is shown here with its context. The antigen it binds to is not known. Base-call qualities are not available, and no considerably larger clone is one nucleotide away. The record originates from a study of T-cell reconstitution after alpha-beta-depleted transplantation in children (dated by TCRdb to the mid-2010s). Study-wide context: The study quantitatively tracked T-cell immune reconstitution after TCRalphabeta/CD19-depleted allogeneic hematopoietic cell transplantation in children using TCR repertoire profiling.

The protocol used for the library was PCR. The reads were generated on an Illumina HiSeq 2500. TCR libraries were prepared with molecular barcoding, using unique molecular identifiers to normalize TCRbeta repertoire quantification. TCRdb reprocessing: public reads trimmed at Q25 with fastp, clones called with MiXCR, in-frame beta chains kept. CDR3 protein duplicates are merged, each entry listing the most common genes and DNA. Recorded for this sample are 170,000 or so distinct CDR3 sequences; about 6.4% of them occurred a single time. Clones ranked in the top ten supply 3% of the sample. The CDR3 numbers 18 residues from cysteine through phenylalanine. The DNA shown is the 54-base CDR3, in frame from base 1. The germline V gene encodes CDR1 LGHNA and CDR2 YNFKEQ. V ends up 0 bases short and J 4 bases short, with an unmatched junction base count of 7.

The specimen comprised PBMCs from the stem cell graft donor, sampled from the stem cell graft. Here the chain combines TRBV4-2 and TRBJ1-4, and 11 junctional nucleotides match TRBD1. This receptor was obtained from a human donor who donated a stem cell graft to a child with Wiskott-Aldrich syndrome. The DNA sequence follows: TGTGCCAGCAGCCAAGATGTGGACAGGGGGCTTAATAATGAAAAACTGTTTTTT. Its translation is CASSQDVDRGLNNEKLFF.